This paragraph reports one TCR beta chain. The target antigen is unknown. The data were produced by immunoSEQ multiplex PCR, yet TCRdb's version contains in-frame clones alone and is incomplete. The data hold 20,000 or so clones, with approximately 78% observed a single time. Germline V lookup: CDR1 MNHEY, CDR2 SVGAGI. Deletions cut 6 bases from V and 4 bases from J, with 16 bases between. The CDR3 has 15 amino acids. This entry comes from a study of CD4 T cells in relation to SARS-CoV-2 and coronaviruses. CD4+ T cells from unexposed donors were obtained before the COVID-19 pandemic (2011-2018). Isolation of CD4+ T cells took place after approximately 10 days in culture. Testing used SARS-CoV-2 S/N and four cold-coronavirus spikes on unexposed-donor CD4+ T cells, cells permitting. Each well had approximately 2.1 million PBMCs in 5% human AB serum with IL-2.

This TCR derives from a human donor in good health. This chain uses TRBV6-5 with TRBJ1-3, with D possibly being TRBD1 (5 bases). Sequenced sample: CD4+ T cells from PBMCs, cultured in vitro. The CDR3 bases are TGTGCCAGCAGCGCCATCCAGGGAGGCGGAAACACCATATATTTT. Its translation is CASSAIQGGGNTIYF.